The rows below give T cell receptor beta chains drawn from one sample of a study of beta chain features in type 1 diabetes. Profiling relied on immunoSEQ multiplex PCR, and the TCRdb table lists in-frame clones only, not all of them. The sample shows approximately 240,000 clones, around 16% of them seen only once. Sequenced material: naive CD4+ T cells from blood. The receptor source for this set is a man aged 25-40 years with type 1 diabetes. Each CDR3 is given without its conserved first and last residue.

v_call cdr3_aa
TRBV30 AWSPPGVWGSHEQF
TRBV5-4 ASSLPGNYGYT
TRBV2 ASSPPGLAIVNEQF
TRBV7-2 ASSPQREGTKNIQY
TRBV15 ATSLVTGLSYEQY
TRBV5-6 ASSLGRDNYGYT
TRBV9 ASSVAQGVEQY
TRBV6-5 ASSSWRAHTNGEQF
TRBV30 AWSAGTGSLKNIQY
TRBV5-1 ASSLGEVQETQY
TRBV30 AWSRGPGEQF
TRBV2 ASTIPGPEAF
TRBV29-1 SVDVSYEQY
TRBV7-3 ASSLGLAEQETQY
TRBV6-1 ASSPDRPNIQY
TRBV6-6 ASGETQY
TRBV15 ATSRAGGETQY
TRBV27 ASGSWTPRTDTQY
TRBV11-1 ASSHGTLLNEQF
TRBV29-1 SVEGGRDQKYNEQF
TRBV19 ASSARLGTSETQY
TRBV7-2 ASTRNGLGQSIQY
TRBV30 AWSASGNYEQY
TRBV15 ATSRDLIGGEEQY
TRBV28 ASRILDHYNEQF